Below, 30 T cell receptor beta chains from the same sample are listed, as sequenced in a study of STAT5B mutations in CD4+ large granular lymphocyte leukemia. This table comes from immunoSEQ multiplex PCR, and its TCRdb copy is limited to in-frame clones, with some not included. Of fewer than 35,000 clones listed, about 81% were seen once; the top ten hold just over 2.5%. Sequencing was done on a sample of CD4+ T cells from blood buffy coats. The receptors originated from a human donor in good health.

The genes are TRBV27 and TRBJ1-2, with 9 bases aligning to TRBD1. This CDR3 contains 15 residues. Germline CDR1 and CDR2: MNHEY and SMNVEV (reference sequence). After removal of 4 bases from V and 5 bases from J, the junction contained 8 bases not matched to a gene. The CDR3 here is CASSSSSTGGYGYTF. CDR3 DNA sequence: TGTGCCAGCAGTTCCAGTTCGACAGGGGGGTATGGCTACACCTTC.

The CDR3 DNA reads TGTGCCAGCAGCCACCAATATTACAATGAGCAGTTCTTC. It encodes CASSHQYYNEQFF. This chain links TRBV14 with TRBJ2-1; no clear D gene. The CDR3 sequence is 13 residues long. V was pared by 3 bases and J by 4 bases, with 7 bases between. CDR1 SGHDN and CDR2 FVKESK come from the germline V gene. The full variable domain, with the rest looked up from reference TRBV14 and TRBJ2-1, is EAGVTQFPSHSVIEKGQTVTLRCDPISGHDNLYWYRRVMGKEIKFLLHFVKESKQDESGMPNNRFLAERTGGTYSTLKVQPAELEDSGVYFCASSHQYYNEQFFGPGTRLTVL.

The V call is TRBV10-2, the J call TRBJ2-3; the D is unclear. The CDR3 length is 15 residues. Trimming removed 6 bases at V and 3 bases at J, with 16 bases between. Germline CDR1 is WSHSY and CDR2 is SAAADI. The CDR3: CASRRTAVGTDTQYF. CDR3 DNA: TGCGCCAGCAGGCGGACCGCCGTCGGGACAGATACGCAGTATTTT.

This clone was recorded once. The chain links TRBV28 to TRBJ1-3; no clear D. CDR3 size: 15 residues. CDR1 MDHEN and CDR2 SYDVKM come from the germline V gene. Trimming shortened V by 11 bases and J by 0 bases, and 17 bases separated the two germline ends. CDR3 loop: CAALPRVYSGNTIYF. CDR3 DNA: TGTGCCGCCCTACCGAGGGTCTACTCTGGAAACACCATATATTTT.

This clone was detected a few times. V gene TRBV7-2 combines with J gene TRBJ1-1; D ambiguous. V lost 2 bases, J lost 0 bases, and 7 bases lay in between. Per the germline V gene, CDR1 is SGHTA and CDR2 is FQGNSA. The CDR3 is 14 amino acids. CDR3 nucleotide sequence: TGTGCCAGCAGCTTAACTGGTATGAACACTGAAGCTTTCTTT. Amino acids: CASSLTGMNTEAFF.

The chain employs TRBV7-9 and TRBJ2-2; no definite D call. CDR1 is SEHNR and CDR2 is FQNEAQ in the germline V gene (reference sequence). Trimming removed 2 bases from V and 0 bases from J, with 10 bases in between. The CDR3 consists of 16 residues. As DNA, the CDR3 is TGTGCCAGCAGCTTATTGGATTTGGCGAACACCGGGGAGCTGTTTTTT. Translation: CASSLLDLANTGELFF.

This sequence joins TRBV10-3 and TRBJ2-7; TRBD1 aligns across 8 bases. J gave up 2 bases and V 3 bases, and 9 bases lay outside the gene matches. The CDR3 has 16 amino acids. Germline V gene data show CDR1 as ENHRY and CDR2 as SYGVKD. The DNA for the CDR3 is TGTGCCATCAGTGACCTCGCGGGACAGGCTACCTACGAGCAGTACTTC. This sequence encodes CAISDLAGQATYEQYF.

This chain connects TRBV6-6 to TRBJ2-7; D is uncertain. Germline V CDR1 and CDR2: MNHNY, SVGAGI (reference sequence). The CDR3 runs 11 residues. Trimming stripped 7 bases from V and 4 bases from J, with 8 bases between. This CDR3 is CASTAGYEQYF. Here the CDR3 DNA reads TGTGCCAGCACCGCAGGATACGAGCAGTACTTC.

A note on this clone: One end of the junction fails to match germline, which may point to a read error. This chain uses TRBV6-1 with TRBJ2-7; D may correspond to TRBD1 or TRBD2 (5 bases each). This CDR3 spans 12 amino acids. Germline values: CDR1 MNHNS, CDR2 SASEGT. The CDR3 bases are TGTGCTAGCAGGGAGTTCCCCTACGAGCAGTACTTC. Amino acids: CASREFPYEQYF.

The chain joins TRBV18 to TRBJ2-7; 7 bases line up with TRBD2. The V segment lost 3 bases and the J segment 5 bases; nucleotides outside the gene matches: 10. The CDR3 spans 15 residues. CDR1 is KGHSH and CDR2 is LQKENI in the germline V gene. The CDR3 DNA follows: TGTGCCAGCTCACCTACAATTGGGACTAACCACGAGCAGTACTTC. Amino acids: CASSPTIGTNHEQYF.

The chain combines TRBV11-2 with TRBJ2-1; 7 bases match TRBD1. The CDR3 consists of 14 residues. Losses at the gene ends were 4 bases for V and 7 bases for J; bases not matched to a gene: 7. The germline V gene encodes CDR1 SGHAT and CDR2 FQNNGV. The CDR3 nucleotides read TGTGCCAGCAGCTCCAGACAGGGTGGAAATGAGCAGTTCTTC. Its protein is CASSSRQGGNEQFF.

The chain joins TRBV20-1 to TRBJ1-2, with no clear D. There are 11 residues in the CDR3. With 4 bases removed from V and 8 bases from J, the gap between germline ends came to 11 bases. CDR1 and CDR2 from the germline V gene are DFQATT and SNEGSKA (reference sequence). CDR3: CSATGILGYTF. CDR3 DNA sequence: TGCAGTGCTACGGGCATTCTCGGCTACACCTTC.

This clone was observed a single time. This chain connects TRBV11-3 to TRBJ2-3; 11 bases are a match to TRBD2. CDR1 and CDR2 (germline): SGHNT, YENEEA. Losses at the gene ends were 1 base for V and 6 bases for J; bases not matched to a gene: 6. The CDR3 covers 16 residues. As DNA, the CDR3 is TGTGCCAGCAGCTTAGGTCTAGCGGGGGGATACGATACGCAGTATTTT. Protein product: CASSLGLAGGYDTQYF. Together with reference TRBV11-3 and TRBJ2-3, the CDR3 gives the full variable domain: EAGVVQSPRYKIIEKKQPVAFWCNPISGHNTLYWYLQNLGQGPELLIRYENEEAVDDSQLPKDRFSAERLKGVDSTLKIQPAELGDSAVYLCASSLGLAGGYDTQYFGPGTRLTVL.

The J gene is TRBJ2-5, the V gene TRBV7-8; 8 nucleotides line up with TRBD1. V was pared by 5 bases and J by 12 bases, with 20 bases of the junction left unmatched. The CDR3 loop spans 16 amino acids. The germline CDR1 and CDR2 sequences are SGHVS and FQNEAQ. The CDR3 region has the DNA TGTGCCAGCAGCAGACAAGGGGCAGGGGGCGGATTGCTTGAGTACTTC. Translating it yields CASSRQGAGGGLLEYF.

The genes are TRBV11-2 and TRBJ2-7; weak D call: TRBD2 (6 bases). The CDR3 is made up of 14 amino acids. Trimming stripped 4 bases from V and 0 bases from J, with 10 bases between. The germline gives CDR1 SGHAT, CDR2 FQNNGV. As DNA, the CDR3 is TGTGCCAGCAGCTCCCGGACTATCTCCTACGAGCAGTACTTC. The encoded protein is CASSSRTISYEQYF.

This clone was observed a single time. The CDR3 region has the DNA TGCAGCGTTGAAGCCCCTAGCGGGAGGTCTCAGGGGAGGACCTACGAGCAGTACTTC. This encodes CSVEAPSGRSQGRTYEQYF. The V gene is TRBV29-1, the J gene TRBJ2-7, with 11 bases lining up with TRBD2. The CDR3 sequence is 19 residues long. V lost 1 base, J lost 2 bases, and 16 bases stayed unmatched. Germline values: CDR1 SQVTM, CDR2 ANQGSEA.

The genes are TRBV28 and TRBJ2-2; the match to TRBD1 covers 7 bases. CDR3 length: 14 amino acids. Germline trimming cut 7 bases from V and 5 bases from J; bases unmatched to any gene: 7. Germline assignment: CDR1 MDHEN and CDR2 SYDVKM. The CDR3 region is CASTRDRKTGELFF. CDR3 DNA sequence: TGTGCCAGCACCCGGGACAGAAAGACCGGGGAGCTGTTTTTT.

The chain is built from TRBV2 and TRBJ2-1, with D perhaps assigned TRBD1 or TRBD2 (6 bases each). The CDR3 consists of 15 residues. CDR1 and CDR2 (germline): SNHLY, FYNNEI. Trimming removed 5 bases from V and 8 bases from J, with 19 bases in between. CDR3 region: CASSWQGGSSDEQFF. CDR3 coding DNA: TGTGCCAGCAGTTGGCAAGGGGGGTCATCGGATGAGCAGTTCTTC.

The chain employs TRBV10-1 and TRBJ2-1; TRBD2 matches at 8 bases. This CDR3 is built from 13 residues. CDR1 and CDR2 from the germline V gene are WNHNN and SYGVQD (reference sequence). Trimming cost V 10 bases and J 4 bases; bases outside gene matches: 6. The CDR3 protein is CATGSSGYNEQFF. CDR3 nucleotides: TGCGCCACCGGCTCTAGCGGGTACAATGAGCAGTTCTTC.

The chain has TRBV2 and TRBJ2-7; D uncertain. This CDR3 spans 11 amino acids. Germline loops: CDR1 SNHLY, CDR2 FYNNEI. The V gene lost 8 bases and the J gene lost 3 bases, with 8 bases spanning the gap. CDR3 amino acids: CASVLVYEQYF. The CDR3 DNA sequence: TGTGCCAGCGTCCTTGTCTACGAGCAGTACTTC.

The chain has TRBV13 and TRBJ2-3; TRBD1 aligns across 12 bases. This CDR3 spans 16 amino acids. CDR1 and CDR2 (germline): PRHDT, FYEKMQ (reference sequence). Trimming cost V 5 bases and J 3 bases; bases outside gene matches: 6. DNA for the CDR3: TGTGCCAGCAGCCGGGGGGACAGGGGGCATACAGATACGCAGTATTTT. This translates into CASSRGDRGHTDTQYF. The full variable domain, its missing parts supplied by reference TRBV13 and TRBJ2-3, is AAGVIQSPRHLIKEKRETATLKCYPIPRHDTVYWYQQGPGQDPQFLISFYEKMQSDKGSIPDRFSAQQFSDYHSELNMSSLELGDSALYFCASSRGDRGHTDTQYFGPGTRLTVL.

V usage is TRBV5-1 and J usage is TRBJ2-7, with 7 bases that match TRBD1. CDR3 size: 15 residues. The germline V gene encodes CDR1 SGHRS and CDR2 YFSETQ. Unmatched junction bases numbered 5, after V lost 2 bases and J lost 0 bases. Here the CDR3 reads CASSFGQAFSYEQYF. CDR3 DNA sequence: TGCGCCAGCAGCTTTGGACAGGCATTCTCCTACGAGCAGTACTTC.

V and J are TRBV29-1 and TRBJ2-3; 9 nucleotides align to TRBD2. Per germline, CDR1 SQVTM and CDR2 ANQGSEA. The CDR3 consists of 12 residues. After removal of 4 bases from V and 5 bases from J, the junction contained 1 base not matched to a gene. The CDR3 loop is CSVGSGGDTQYF. In DNA form, the CDR3 reads TGCAGCGTTGGTAGCGGGGGAGATACGCAGTATTTT.

The chain recombines TRBV11-3 with TRBJ2-7; no firm D call. This CDR3 comprises 13 residues. The V end lost 0 bases, the J end lost 3 bases, and 6 bases lay between the germline ends. Per germline, CDR1 SGHNT and CDR2 YENEEA. DNA for the CDR3: TGTGCCAGCAGCTTAGATAAGGACTACGAGCAGTACTTC. Amino acids: CASSLDKDYEQYF.

The genes are TRBV7-2 and TRBJ2-5, with 12 nucleotides matching TRBD2. V dropped 0 bases and J dropped 4; count of bases not matched to a gene: 6. From germline, CDR1 is SGHTA and CDR2 FQGNSA. The CDR3 has 17 residues. The CDR3 here is CASSLAGLAGGGETQYF. CDR3 coding DNA: TGTGCCAGCAGCTTAGCGGGGCTAGCGGGGGGGGGAGAGACCCAGTACTTC.

The chain is built from TRBV10-3 and TRBJ2-7; 12 bases agree with TRBD2. Losses at the gene ends were 6 bases for V and 6 bases for J; bases not matched to a gene: 9. Germline V lookup: CDR1 ENHRY, CDR2 SYGVKD. This CDR3 has 15 residues. This chain's CDR3 is CAIRQASGGAVEQYF. The CDR3 DNA is TGTGCCATCAGACAGGCTAGCGGGGGGGCCGTCGAGCAGTACTTC.

The chain employs TRBV6-6 and TRBJ2-5; unclear D gene. In germline, CDR1 is MNHNY, CDR2 SVGAGI (reference sequence). Trimming removed 2 bases from V and 4 bases from J, with 8 bases in between. The CDR3 has 13 residues. CDR3 loop: CASSYGPGETQYF. The CDR3 bases are TGTGCCAGCAGTTACGGGCCAGGAGAGACCCAGTACTTC.

This rearrangement joins TRBV5-5 to TRBJ1-1; the D is unclear. V was trimmed by 1 base and J by 3 bases, leaving 13 bases between them. The germline V gene encodes CDR1 SGHKS and CDR2 YYEKEE (reference sequence). CDR3 length: 15 residues. The CDR3 DNA reads TGTGCCAGCAGCTTGCTAATCCGACCGGACACTGAAGCTTTCTTT. Residues: CASSLLIRPDTEAFF.

The gene calls are TRBV7-2 and TRBJ1-1; D gene ambiguous. CDR3 length: 15 amino acids. The V end lost 4 bases, the J end lost 1 base, and 13 bases lay between the germline ends. Per germline, CDR1 SGHTA and CDR2 FQGNSA. CDR3 sequence: CASSSPLRANTEAFF. CDR3 DNA: TGTGCCAGCAGCTCCCCTCTGAGGGCGAACACTGAAGCTTTCTTT.

The chain is built from TRBV10-3 and TRBJ2-5, with 8 bases fitting TRBD1. This CDR3 has 14 residues. Trimming at V came to 2 bases and at J to 3 bases, leaving 2 bases not matched to a gene. Germline-derived CDR1 and CDR2 are ENHRY and SYGVKD. This CDR3 is CAISEGQGKETQYF. Here the CDR3 DNA reads TGTGCCATCAGTGAGGGACAGGGAAAAGAGACCCAGTACTTC.